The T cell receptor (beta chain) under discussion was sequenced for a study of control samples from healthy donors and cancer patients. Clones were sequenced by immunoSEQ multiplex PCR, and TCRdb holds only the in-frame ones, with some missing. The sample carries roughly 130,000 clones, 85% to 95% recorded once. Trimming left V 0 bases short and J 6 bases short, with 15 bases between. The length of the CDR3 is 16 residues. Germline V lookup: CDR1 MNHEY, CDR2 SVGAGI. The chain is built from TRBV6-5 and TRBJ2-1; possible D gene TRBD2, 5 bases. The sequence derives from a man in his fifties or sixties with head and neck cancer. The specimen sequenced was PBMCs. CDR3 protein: CASSYSRASPSNEQFF. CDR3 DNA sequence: TGTGCCAGCAGTTACTCCCGTGCTAGCCCCTCCAATGAGCAGTTCTTC.